This section outlines one T cell receptor (beta chain) sequence together with its context. Sequenced by immunoSEQ multiplex PCR; TCRdb stores in-frame clones only, minus some. The table has around 100,000 clones, more than 65% seen once. This specimen comes from a study of blood T cell repertoires in COVID-19. Study information: Material from acute and convalescent COVID-19 was sourced from the United States, Italy and Spain. Nucleic acid was either cDNA or gDNA, and it came from T cells, B-cell-depleted T cells, or PBMCs.

The specimen sequenced was peripheral blood. The clonotype comes from a man aged 70 or older with active or convalescent COVID-19.

Here the CDR3 DNA reads TGTGCCAGTATGGAGGGCTATAATTCACCCCTCCACTTT. Translation: CASMEGYNSPLHF. This chain connects TRBV19 to TRBJ1-6, with D unresolved. The CDR3 consists of 13 residues. In germline, CDR1 is LNHDA, CDR2 SQIVND (reference sequence). V was clipped by 7 bases and J by 3 bases, with 7 bases between them. The entire variable domain, with the rest obtained from reference TRBV19 and TRBJ1-6, is as follows: DGGITQSPKYLFRKEGQNVTLSCEQNLNHDAMYWYRQDPGQGLRLIYYSQIVNDFQKGDIAEGYSVSREKKESFPLTVTSAQKNPTAFYLCASMEGYNSPLHFGNGTRLTVT.